One and the same sample provided the 25 T cell receptor beta chains below, sequenced in a study of control samples from healthy donors and cancer patients. Clones were sequenced by immunoSEQ multiplex PCR, and TCRdb holds only the in-frame ones, with some missing. The repertoire holds approximately 89,000 clones, with about 83% as singletons. The sequenced material came from blood. The origin of the receptors is a woman in her forties in good health.

V and J are TRBV5-1 and TRBJ1-2; the D gene is possibly TRBD1 (5 bases). This CDR3 is 14 amino acids long. Trimming left V 4 bases short and J 3 bases short, with 13 bases between. Germline V gives CDR1 SGHRS, CDR2 YFSETQ. The CDR3: CASSTGPEDYGYTF. CDR3 DNA sequence: TGCGCCAGCAGCACGGGACCCGAGGACTATGGCTACACCTTC.

This chain connects TRBV7-9 to TRBJ1-2, with a weak D call TRBD1 (5 bases). V was trimmed by 1 base and J by 6 bases, leaving 12 bases between them. This CDR3 is 14 amino acids long. Germline V gene lookup returns CDR1 SEHNR and CDR2 FQNEAQ (reference sequence). CDR3 loop: CASSLGGYRNGYTF. CDR3 nucleotides: TGTGCCAGCAGCTTAGGGGGTTACAGGAATGGCTACACCTTC.

The rearrangement links TRBV6-5 to TRBJ1-1; D possibly corresponds to TRBD1 (5 bases). This CDR3 has 15 amino acids. Germline V gene sequence: CDR1 MNHEY, CDR2 SVGAGI. The V and J ends lost 0 bases and 11 bases respectively, with 19 bases between them. CDR3 DNA: TGTGCCAGCAGTTACTCCGTCGGGACCCACGTGAGGGCTTTCTTT. Its protein product is CASSYSVGTHVRAFF.

The chain uses TRBV11-3 and TRBJ1-1; TRBD1 aligns across 7 bases. J lost 5 bases, V lost 6 bases, and 6 bases had no gene match. CDR1 is SGHNT, CDR2 YENEEA, per germline. The CDR3 loop spans 13 amino acids. CDR3 sequence reads: CASRTGAGTEAFF. CDR3 DNA: TGTGCCAGCAGAACAGGGGCGGGTACTGAAGCTTTCTTT.

The chain uses TRBV6-5 and TRBJ1-5; 7 nucleotides match TRBD1. In germline, CDR1 is MNHEY, CDR2 SVGAGI. The CDR3 runs to 13 residues. The V segment lost 7 bases and the J segment 5 bases; nucleotides outside the gene matches: 5. The CDR3 DNA reads TGTGCCAGCAATCGACAGGGCGATCAGCCCCAGCATTTT. Residues: CASNRQGDQPQHF.

V and J are TRBV30 and TRBJ1-5; no clear D gene. CDR3 length: 15 residues. V dropped 0 bases and J dropped 0 bases, with 9 bases sitting between them. The germline V gene encodes CDR1 GTSNPN and CDR2 SVGIG (reference sequence). The CDR3 region has the DNA TGTGCCTGGAGTGTAAAAGGGAGTAGCAATCAGCCCCAGCATTTT. It is translated as CAWSVKGSSNQPQHF.

The chain has TRBV5-6 and TRBJ2-4, with 7 positions matching TRBD1. The germline CDR1 and CDR2 sequences are SGHDT and YYEEEE. Unmatched junction bases numbered 7, after V lost 4 bases and J lost 0 bases. This CDR3 is 16 amino acids long. The CDR3 sequence is CASSPGQLIAKNIQYF. CDR3 in DNA: TGTGCCAGCAGCCCGGGACAGCTGATAGCCAAAAACATTCAGTACTTC. Filled out from reference TRBV5-6 and TRBJ2-4, the complete variable domain reads DAGVTQSPTHLIKTRGQQVTLRCSPKSGHDTVSWYQQALGQGPQFIFQYYEEEERQRGNFPDRFSGHQFPNYSSELNVNALLLGDSALYLCASSPGQLIAKNIQYFGAGTRLSVL.

The CDR3 nucleotides are TGCAGCGGCTCCGGGACAGGCACGAACACTGAAGCTTTCTTT. Its protein product is CSGSGTGTNTEAFF. The V call is TRBV29-1, the J call TRBJ1-1; 8 bases match TRBD1. Per the germline V gene, CDR1 is SQVTM and CDR2 is ANQGSEA. V shed 7 bases and J 1 base; nucleotides not matched to a gene: 8. This CDR3 has 14 residues. Using reference TRBV29-1 and TRBJ1-1 for the parts outside the CDR3, the full variable domain is SAVISQKPSRDICQRGTSLTIQCQVDSQVTMMFWYRQQPGQSLTLIATANQGSEATYESGFVIDKFPISRPNLTFSTLTVSNMSPEDSSIYLCSGSGTGTNTEAFFGQGTRLTVV.

The rearrangement links TRBV12-5 to TRBJ1-2; D is unresolved. The CDR3 is 14 residues long. The germline V gene has CDR1 LGHNT and CDR2 FRNRAP. Trimming stripped 0 bases from V and 1 base from J, with 6 bases between. As DNA, the CDR3 is TGTGCTAGTGGTTTGGTACCGGGTAACTATGGCTACACCTTC. Residues: CASGLVPGNYGYTF.

V usage is TRBV19 and J usage is TRBJ1-3, with D possibly TRBD1 on 5 matching bases. The germline V gene has CDR1 LNHDA and CDR2 SQIVND (reference sequence). This CDR3 region has 14 residues. V dropped 3 bases and J dropped 3 bases, with 9 bases sitting between them. The CDR3 sequence is CASSIETVGNTIYF. In DNA, the CDR3 is TGTGCCAGTAGTATCGAGACAGTTGGAAACACCATATATTTT.

This chain links TRBV11-2 with TRBJ2-5, with D perhaps matching TRBD1 or TRBD2 (5 bases each). This CDR3 spans 15 amino acids. V was shortened by 4 bases and J by 5 bases, with 17 bases between the two germline ends. Germline V CDR1 and CDR2: SGHAT, FQNNGV. CDR3 coding DNA: TGTGCCAGCAGCTATCCCGGGACCCGGCGGGAGACCCAGTACTTC. Translated: CASSYPGTRRETQYF.

This sequence joins TRBV11-3 and TRBJ2-3; D remains ambiguous. The CDR3 contains 14 residues. The germline gives CDR1 SGHNT, CDR2 YENEEA. V lost 1 base and J 4 bases, leaving 9 bases between the germline ends. The CDR3 bases are TGTGCCAGCAGCTTAGCTGCTGGCCCAGATACGCAGTATTTT. It is translated as CASSLAAGPDTQYF.

The V and J genes are TRBV6-2 or TRBV6-3 and TRBJ1-3; no definite D call. The CDR3 is made up of 15 amino acids. Trimming left V 0 bases short and J 1 base short, with 7 bases between. CDR1 is MNHEY and CDR2 is SVGEGT in the germline V gene. This CDR3 reads CASSYSSGSGNTIYF. The CDR3 DNA is TGTGCCAGCAGTTACTCGTCCGGTTCTGGAAACACCATATATTTT.

About this clone itself: Other DNA sequences in this specimen translate into the identical CDR3. This chain connects TRBV10-2 to TRBJ1-5; 8 bases are shared with TRBD1. Trimming at V came to 4 bases and at J to 4 bases, leaving 0 bases not matched to a gene. The length of the CDR3 is 13 residues. Per germline, CDR1 WSHSY and CDR2 SAAADI. The CDR3: CASSGQGNQPQHF. For the CDR3, the DNA is TGCGCCAGCAGTGGACAGGGGAATCAGCCCCAGCATTTT.

This clone was picked up many times. The CDR3 is CASSTGVRDGYTF. CDR3 DNA sequence: TGTGCCAGCAGTACAGGGGTACGGGATGGCTACACCTTC. The chain combines TRBV2 with TRBJ1-2; the match to TRBD1 covers 7 bases. The CDR3 contains 13 residues. V shed 5 bases, J shed 6 bases, and the junction held 6 bases outside the gene matches. Germline loops: CDR1 SNHLY, CDR2 FYNNEI.

This clone was counted a single time. The chain employs TRBV15 and TRBJ1-1; unclear D gene. Trimming stripped 0 bases from V and 5 bases from J, with 16 bases between. The length of the CDR3 is 16 residues. Germline CDR1 is LNHNV and CDR2 is YYDKDF (reference sequence). CDR3 in amino acids: CATSRDYQVGGTEAFF. The DNA for the CDR3 is TGTGCCACCAGCAGAGATTATCAGGTAGGAGGGACTGAAGCTTTCTTT.

The V gene is TRBV4-3, the J gene TRBJ2-7; 11 nucleotides align to TRBD2. Trimming removed 0 bases from V and 0 bases from J; junction bases left unmatched: 4. This CDR3 is built from 17 residues. From germline, CDR1 is LGHNA and CDR2 YSLEER. CDR3 bases: TGCGCCAGCAGCCAAGAACTAGCGGGGGTGGACTCCTACGAGCAGTACTTC. The encoded protein is CASSQELAGVDSYEQYF.

CDR3 protein: CASSPQADNEQFF. The CDR3 DNA sequence: TGTGCCAGCAGTCCCCAAGCGGACAATGAGCAGTTCTTC. The rearrangement links TRBV27 to TRBJ2-1; D may be TRBD2 (5 bases). The germline gives CDR1 MNHEY, CDR2 SMNVEV (reference sequence). CDR3 size: 13 residues. Trimming shortened V by 5 bases and J by 5 bases, and 10 bases separated the two germline ends.

This chain links TRBV15 with TRBJ1-3; D is possibly TRBD1 (6 bases). This CDR3 is 14 amino acids long. The ends were cut back, 4 bases at V and 1 base at J, with 8 bases in the middle. CDR1 and CDR2 from the germline V gene are LNHNV and YYDKDF (reference sequence). CDR3 nucleotides: TGTGCCACCAGCATGAGGGGGTCTGGAAACACCATATATTTT. It yields the protein CATSMRGSGNTIYF.

The chain recombines TRBV5-6 with TRBJ1-2; 7 positions agree with TRBD1. The CDR3 totals 13 residues. Germline V gene lookup returns CDR1 SGHDT and CDR2 YYEEEE. With V trimmed by 5 bases and J by 8 bases, 9 bases remained unmatched. The CDR3 loop is CASRRSGTEGYTF. In DNA, the CDR3 is TGTGCCAGCAGACGTTCGGGGACAGAGGGCTACACCTTC.

This sequence joins TRBV7-6 and TRBJ2-3; tentative D call: TRBD2 (6 bases). V shed 7 bases and J shed 2 bases, with 16 bases lying between them. Germline V gene sequence: CDR1 SGHVS, CDR2 FNYEAQ. CDR3 length equals 15 residues. The CDR3 bases are TGTGCCAGCACCGCGACGTGGGGGGACACAGATACGCAGTATTTT. Amino acids: CASTATWGDTDTQYF.

This clone was detected a few times. CDR3 sequence: CASSQEVSGGGRADTQYF. In DNA, the CDR3 is TGCGCCAGCAGCCAAGAAGTGAGCGGGGGGGGAAGGGCAGATACGCAGTATTTT. The rearrangement joins TRBV4-3 to TRBJ2-3; 10 bases are shared with TRBD2. CDR1 LGHNA and CDR2 YSLEER come from the germline V gene. The CDR3 sequence is 18 residues long. V lost 0 bases to trimming and J lost 4 bases; unmatched junction nucleotides: 10.

CDR3 in amino acids: CASSPDRGPGNTIYF. The CDR3, as DNA: TGTGCCAGCAGCCCCGACAGGGGGCCTGGAAACACCATATATTTT. V is TRBV6-5 and J is TRBJ1-3, with 10 positions matching TRBD1. The CDR3 is 15 amino acids. Per the germline V gene, CDR1 is MNHEY and CDR2 is SVGAGI. The V segment lost 6 bases and the J segment 2 bases; nucleotides outside the gene matches: 4.

This clone has just one count. J is TRBJ2-7 and V is TRBV10-3, with 8 bases matching TRBD1. CDR1 and CDR2 from the germline V gene are ENHRY and SYGVKD. This CDR3 region has 14 residues. V lost 7 bases and J lost 7; bases outside the gene matches: 12. CDR3 nucleotides: TGTGCCATCAACATGGGTCAGGGGGCGGGGGAGCAGTACTTC. Protein sequence: CAINMGQGAGEQYF.

This chain joins TRBV9 and TRBJ2-1; a weak D match, TRBD1 (5 bases). This CDR3 is built from 15 residues. Per the germline V gene, CDR1 is SGDLS and CDR2 is YYNGEE. Trimming cost V 0 bases and J 5 bases, with 12 bases left between them. CDR3 nucleotide sequence: TGTGCCAGCAGCGTAGTGCCCCAGGGAAACAATGAGCAGTTCTTC. It translates to CASSVVPQGNNEQFF.